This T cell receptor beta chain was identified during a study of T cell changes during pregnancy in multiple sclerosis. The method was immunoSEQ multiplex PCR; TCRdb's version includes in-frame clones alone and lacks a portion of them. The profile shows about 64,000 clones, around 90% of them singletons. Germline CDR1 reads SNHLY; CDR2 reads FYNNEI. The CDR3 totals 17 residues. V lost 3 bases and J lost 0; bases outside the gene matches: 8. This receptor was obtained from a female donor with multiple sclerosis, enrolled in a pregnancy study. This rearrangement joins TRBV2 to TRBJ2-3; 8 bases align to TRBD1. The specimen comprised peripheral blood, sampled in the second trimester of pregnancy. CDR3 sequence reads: CASSDGLGQGSTDTQYF. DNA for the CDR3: TGTGCCAGCAGTGACGGCCTAGGACAGGGTAGCACAGATACGCAGTATTTT.